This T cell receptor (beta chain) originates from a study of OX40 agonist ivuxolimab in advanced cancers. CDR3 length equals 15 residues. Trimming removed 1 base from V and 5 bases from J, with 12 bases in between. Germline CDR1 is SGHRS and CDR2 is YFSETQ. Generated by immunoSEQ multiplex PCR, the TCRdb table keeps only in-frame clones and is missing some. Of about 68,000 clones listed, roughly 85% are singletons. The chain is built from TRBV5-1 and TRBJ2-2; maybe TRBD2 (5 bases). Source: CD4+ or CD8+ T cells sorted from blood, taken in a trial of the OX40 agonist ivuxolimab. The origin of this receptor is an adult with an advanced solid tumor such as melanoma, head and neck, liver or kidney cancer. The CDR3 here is CASSLKAAPTGELFF. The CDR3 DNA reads TGCGCCAGCAGCTTGAAAGCGGCACCTACCGGGGAGCTGTTTTTT.